The rows below give T cell receptor beta chains drawn from one sample of a study of blood T cell repertoires in COVID-19. Some clones are missing from TCRdb's copy, which holds only in-frame ones; the method was immunoSEQ multiplex PCR. Of approximately 250,000 clones in the sample, nearly 85% are singletons; the top ten hold 7.5% to 9%. The specimen sequenced was peripheral blood. These receptors all come from a human donor in a cohort sampled during active COVID-19. Each CDR3 is given with its conserved first and last residue. Each record gives: D gene, J gene, V gene, clone size, CDR3 DNA, CDR3 protein. A D gene is named only where the DNA matches it firmly. The size entry is marked missing in some rows and otherwise reads once, few, many or a size class.

- TRBJ2-1 TRBV10-1 - TGCGCCAGCAGTGATGTTAACAGGGACCATGAGCAGTTCTTC CASSDVNRDHEQFF
- TRBJ1-2 TRBV9 once TGTGCCAGCAGCGTAAGCGGGGAGTATGGCTACACCTTC CASSVSGEYGYTF
TRBD2 TRBJ2-7 TRBV2 - TGTGCCAGCAGAGTACGACTAGCGGGGGGGGAGCAGTACTTC CASRVRLAGGEQYF
TRBD1 TRBJ1-2 TRBV28 - TGTGCCAGCAGTTGGGACAGGTACTATGGCTACACCTTC CASSWDRYYGYTF
TRBD2 TRBJ2-3 TRBV5-6 - TGTGCCAGCAGCTTGGTACTAGCGGGAACAGATACGCAGTATTTT CASSLVLAGTDTQYF
- TRBJ2-7 TRBV6-2/TRBV6-3 - TGTGCCAGCAGCACCCGGGACTTCTACGAGCAGTACTTC CASSTRDFYEQYF
- TRBJ2-1 TRBV5-6 - TGTGCCAGCAGCTTGTCTATTGAGCAGTTCTTC CASSLSIEQFF
- TRBJ1-1 TRBV15 - TGTGCCACCAGCAGAGATGGTTGGACAGCTGAAGCTTTCTTT CATSRDGWTAEAFF
TRBD1 TRBJ2-7 TRBV29-1 - TGCAGCGTTGAAGGGGACAGGTTTGGCGAGCAGTACTTC CSVEGDRFGEQYF
TRBD2 TRBJ2-5 TRBV11-2 - TGTGCCAGCAGCTTAGGGGCTAGCGGGAACCAAGAGACCCAGTACTTC CASSLGASGNQETQYF
TRBD1 TRBJ1-1 TRBV18 - TGTGCCAGCTCACCGAGGCAGGGGGTTATCACTGAAGCTTTCTTT CASSPRQGVITEAFF
- TRBJ2-5 TRBV11-3 - TGTGCCAGCAGCCAAGGTCCGGGAGAGACCCAGTACTTC CASSQGPGETQYF
TRBD1 TRBJ1-5 TRBV19 - TGTGCCAGTAGTCCCACGGACAGGGACAGCAATCAGCCCCAGCATTTT CASSPTDRDSNQPQHF
- TRBJ1-1 TRBV3-1/TRBV3-2 - TGTGCCAGCAGCCCACTAAGGGGAACTGAAGCTTTCTTT CASSPLRGTEAFF
- TRBJ1-2 TRBV24-1 once TGTGCCACCAGAGATTGCAGCGCTTACCACTTCTTC CATRDCSAYHFF
TRBD1 TRBJ1-1 TRBV5-1 - TGCGCCAGCACCCCGGGGGCAGGGGGATTGTTGGGAACTGAAGCTTTCTTT CASTPGAGGLLGTEAFF
TRBD1 TRBJ1-4 TRBV9 - TGTGCCAGCAGCCCCACCGGGACAGTTTCTGAAAAACTGTTTTTT CASSPTGTVSEKLFF
TRBD2 TRBJ2-5 TRBV24-1 - TGTGCCACCAGTGGATTTCTAGCGGGACCCCCCCAAGAGACCCAGTACTTC CATSGFLAGPPQETQYF
- TRBJ1-2 TRBV4-3 medium-sized TGCGCCAGCAGCCAAGGAGGGTTAGGCTATGGCTACACCTTC CASSQGGLGYGYTF
TRBD1 TRBJ2-3 TRBV5-1 - TGCGCCAGCAGCGTACGGACAGGGGAAGATACGCAGTATTTT CASSVRTGEDTQYF
- TRBJ1-6 TRBV5-1 - TGCGCCAGCAGCTTGTATCAGGGGACGAATTCACCCCTCCACTTT CASSLYQGTNSPLHF
- TRBJ2-6 TRBV4-2 once TGTGCCAGCAGCCAAGACTGGCAGGCTTCTGGGGCCAACGTCCTGACTTTC CASSQDWQASGANVLTF
TRBD1 TRBJ1-5 TRBV6-5 - TGTGCCAGCAGTTACCGAACAGGGGGGAGCAATCAGCCCCAGCATTTT CASSYRTGGSNQPQHF
TRBD1 TRBJ2-1 TRBV7-9 - TGTGCCAGCAGCGGACAGGGGAATGAGCAGTTCTTC CASSGQGNEQFF
TRBD1 TRBJ1-2 TRBV6-2/TRBV6-3 - TGTGCCAGCAGTACATCTCTCTCCGGACAGGGCGATGGCTACACCTTC CASSTSLSGQGDGYTF
TRBD1 TRBJ2-7 TRBV11-2 - TGTGCCAGCAGCACCGGACAGGGGTCCGTCGAGCAGTACTTC CASSTGQGSVEQYF
TRBD1 TRBJ2-7 TRBV7-2 - TGTGCCAGCAGCTTAGTGGGGACAGGGGACCCCTACGAGCAGTACTTC CASSLVGTGDPYEQYF
TRBD1 TRBJ2-3 TRBV5-1 - TGCGCCAGCAGCCACCGGGGACAGGGGTTTCCCCCAGATACGCAGTATTTT CASSHRGQGFPPDTQYF
TRBD2 TRBJ2-7 TRBV7-2 - TGTGCCAGCAGCTTAGCGCCTAGCGGGGTTCCCTACGAGCAGTACTTC CASSLAPSGVPYEQYF
TRBD1 TRBJ2-7 TRBV6-6 - TGTGCCAGCAGTTCAGGGGGTCCGAGCTCCTACGAGCAGTACTTC CASSSGGPSSYEQYF
TRBD2 TRBJ2-6 TRBV5-1 - TGCGCCAGCAGCATCGGACTAGTTGGCTCCCCTGGGGCCAACGTCCTGACTTTC CASSIGLVGSPGANVLTF
- TRBJ1-3 TRBV6-6 - TGTGCCAGCAGTTACTACGGGAGCTCTGGAAACACCATATATTTT CASSYYGSSGNTIYF
TRBD1 TRBJ2-1 TRBV28 - TGTGCCAGCAGTTCGGTACAGGGGATTGGCAATGAGCAGTTCTTC CASSSVQGIGNEQFF
TRBD2 TRBJ2-5 TRBV7-2 - TGTGCCAGCAGCTTAGCGCTTATAGCGGGGGGGTCCCAAGAGACCCAGTACTTC CASSLALIAGGSQETQYF
TRBD1 TRBJ2-6 TRBV27 - TGTGCCAGCAGTGCGGGGACAGGGGGCTCTGGGGCCAACGTCCTGACTTTC CASSAGTGGSGANVLTF
TRBD2 TRBJ2-3 TRBV6-1 - TGTGCCAGCAGTGAACAAAAATCCGGACTAGCGGGGACGCAGTATTTT CASSEQKSGLAGTQYF
TRBD1 TRBJ1-3 TRBV7-6 once TGTGCCAGCAGCTTAGACAGGGGAGTTGAGTCTGGAAACACCATATATTTT CASSLDRGVESGNTIYF
- TRBJ1-1 TRBV5-6 once TGTGCCAGCAAAGAGCAGGGAAGTACTGAAGCTTTCTTT CASKEQGSTEAFF
TRBD1 TRBJ1-4 TRBV6-5 few TGTGCCAGCAGTTGGACAGGGGATGAAAAACTGTTTTTT CASSWTGDEKLFF
- TRBJ2-2 TRBV28 - TGTGCCAGCAGCCCGGTGGGCAGGGGGCGCGGGAGCACCGGGGAGCTGTTTTTT CASSPVGRGRGSTGELFF
- TRBJ1-5 TRBV24-1 - TGTGCCACCAGTGATGGGCAGGGCCCCAATCAGCCCCAGCATTTT CATSDGQGPNQPQHF